This TCR beta chain emerged from a study of OX40 agonist ivuxolimab in advanced cancers. In the study overall: Ivuxolimab, which is an agonistic anti-OX40 (CD134) antibody, was administered to the patients. Partial responses were observed in three patients, of whom one had hepatocellular carcinoma and two had cutaneous melanoma.

Findings and caveats of the study: Among the lowest levels of clonal expansion were found in partial responders at 0.1-3.0 mg/kg.

Here immunoSEQ multiplex PCR was the method, and the copy in TCRdb shows in-frame clones only, minus some. The table has roughly 76,000 clones, approximately 85% seen once. V was cut by 4 bases and J by 2 bases, with 9 bases left in between. This CDR3 has 14 amino acids. A remark on this clone: Its antigen is as yet unknown.

V is TRBV7-1 and J is TRBJ1-5; D not certain. TRBV7-1 carries the ORF label, with uncertain function. This specimen was CD4+ or CD8+ T cells sorted from blood, taken in a trial of the OX40 agonist ivuxolimab. The receptor was derived from an adult with an advanced solid tumor such as melanoma, head and neck, liver or kidney cancer. As DNA, the CDR3 is TGTGCCAGCAGCTTCGGGCCGCGCAATCAGCCCCAGCATTTT. This encodes CASSFGPRNQPQHF.